The clone carrying this T cell receptor (beta chain) is medium-sized within its sample. Its antigen is undetermined. Since it is a stray read in a library aimed at alpha chains, this beta chain has a size that is not meaningful. This sample is part of a study of HIV-infected patients and healthy controls. Study at large: No general T-cell lymphocytopenia was present, and per-chain CDR3 totals resembled those of controls. Overall study results and limits: Compared with healthy controls, HIV-infected patients showed less CDR3 sharing between individuals. In healthy controls, MAIT alpha CDR3s were common; in HIV+ repertoires, severely depleted.

Reverse transcription used 500 to 550 ng RNA and constant-region primers for alpha and beta. Each of the alpha and beta chains got its own library through chain-specific third strand synthesis with indices. TCRdb re-derived calls from the 5' RACE reads in MiXCR, one entry per CDR3 protein. The data show 7,900 or so distinct CDR3 sequences, approximately 6.8% seen once. Antiretroviral therapy had run roughly three months, about 14 weeks, before follow-up blood collection. Whole blood was used without fractionation, so all unsorted peripheral T cells were included. This sample comprised blood, obtained during antiretroviral therapy. The receptor's source is an adult with HIV infection.

CDR3 coding DNA: TGTGCCAGCAGCCAGCCGACGCAATACAATGAGCAGTTCTTC. This codes for CASSQPTQYNEQFF. The J gene is TRBJ2-1, the V gene TRBV11-2, with D unclear. Germline V lookup: CDR1 SGHAT, CDR2 FQNNGV. V lost 5 bases to trimming and J lost 4 bases, with 12 bases between them. CDR3 length equals 14 residues.